Listed below are T cell receptor beta chains from one sample, sequenced in a study of CD8 T cells in ankylosing spondylitis. Using its own MiXCR run on the 5' RACE reads, TCRdb lists one record per CDR3 protein. Among 200,000 to 250,000 distinct CDR3 sequences, approximately 8% were seen once, and the ten largest hold about 5%. Specimen: blood, either unsorted or a sorted T cell fraction (not recorded which). All receptors come from a female donor with ankylosing spondylitis or in good health (not recorded which). The conserved cysteine and the conserved F or W are not part of the CDR3 here. The order of the fields is clone size, D gene, CDR3 length, V gene, J gene, CDR3 protein. D genes are given only for firm matches. Some rows mark clone size as missing; the rest say once, few, many or name a class of expanded clone.

>many|-|11|TRBV5-5|TRBJ1-1
ASSLGEPTEAF
>many|TRBD2|16|TRBV20-1|TRBJ2-1
SAREWAERDRPTGEQF
>many|TRBD2|13|TRBV7-2|TRBJ2-5
ASNLRAGGPETQY
>many|-|11|TRBV10-3|TRBJ2-5
AISDLRGETQY
>-|TRBD2|12|TRBV7-2|TRBJ2-7
ASSPPGLTYEQY
>many|TRBD1|13|TRBV6-1|TRBJ1-6
ASSATGVSNSPLH
>many|-|11|TRBV9|TRBJ2-3
ASSVEVTDTQY
>many|-|13|TRBV11-2|TRBJ1-1
ASSPTGGKNTEAF
>few|-|11|TRBV10-3|TRBJ2-5
AISREIGETQY
>many|TRBD2|11|TRBV7-6|TRBJ2-1
ASSRLASDEQF
>many|-|16|TRBV7-3|TRBJ2-6
ASSLRQEAFSGANVLT
>many|TRBD2|13|TRBV5-1|TRBJ2-2
ASSPRGGNTGELF
>many|-|12|TRBV20-1|TRBJ2-3
SARDRGFTDTQY
>many|-|15|TRBV20-1|TRBJ2-5
SARDRLARLKQETQY
>-|TRBD2|14|TRBV7-6|TRBJ2-7
ASSLDYSGSLYEQY
>many|-|12|TRBV10-2|TRBJ2-3
ASLQRLLSDTQY
>many|-|11|TRBV6-1|TRBJ2-5
ASSDTYQETQY
>many|TRBD1|13|TRBV9|TRBJ1-2
ASSSTNRGTYGYT
>many|-|10|TRBV20-1|TRBJ1-4
SASLTREKLF
>-|-|11|TRBV7-9|TRBJ1-1
ASSYLGGVDAF
>many|-|11|TRBV3-1|TRBJ2-5
ASSQALGVAQY
>-|-|13|TRBV27|TRBJ2-5
ASSLSGLPQETQY